This is a list of T cell receptor beta chains from one sample in a study of T-cell memory formation after mild COVID-19. A single record per CDR3 protein comes from TCRdb applying MiXCR to the 5' RACE reads. The table has about 170,000 distinct CDR3 sequences, 13% seen once; the top ten hold 3.3%. The sequenced sample consisted of PBMCs or a T cell subset sorted from them (not recorded which). These receptors all come from a man between 18 and 35 years old who had mild COVID-19 (a few samples of this study predate the infection). Cell type and time point are not known. CDR3s include the opening cysteine and the closing phenylalanine or tryptophan. Each record gives: D gene, clone size, J gene, V gene, CDR3 DNA, CDR3 protein. A D gene is named only where the DNA matches it firmly. Not all rows give a size; the values are once, few, many and, for expanded clones, a class.

. | few | TRBJ2-7 | TRBV4-3 | TGCGCCAGCAGCCAAGCGGTAAATAGGCTCGGTTACGAGCAGTACTTC | CASSQAVNRLGYEQYF
. | . | TRBJ1-4 | TRBV5-5 | TGTGCCAGCTGCATGGAAGCAACTAATGAAAAACTGTTTTTT | CASCMEATNEKLFF
TRBD1 | . | TRBJ1-1 | TRBV6-1 | TGTGCCAGCAGTGAAGCGGTAAACAGGGGGACTGAAGCTTTCTTT | CASSEAVNRGTEAFF
. | few | TRBJ2-3 | TRBV7-8 | TGTGCCACCCAACACACAGATACGCAGTATTTT | CATQHTDTQYF
. | . | TRBJ1-2 | TRBV4-3 | TGCGCCAGCAGCCACGTGGGAGGGTTCAACTATGGCTACACCTTC | CASSHVGGFNYGYTF
. | . | TRBJ2-5 | TRBV7-9 | TGTGCCAGCAGCTTAGTGTCTAACCAAGAGACCCAGTACTTC | CASSLVSNQETQYF
TRBD1 | few | TRBJ2-5 | TRBV7-9 | TGTGCCAGCAGCTTTGGGGACAGGGGGAGGCAAGAGACCCAGTACTTC | CASSFGDRGRQETQYF
TRBD1 | few | TRBJ2-2 | TRBV5-1 | TGCGACAGCAAGAAACAGGGGGCGCGAAACGGGGAGCTGTTTTTT | CDSKKQGARNGELFF
. | . | TRBJ2-7 | TRBV7-2 | TGTGCCAGCACCCAGGCGTACGAGCAGTACTTC | CASTQAYEQYF
. | . | TRBJ2-3 | TRBV6-5 | TGTGCCAGCAGGGCTAGCGACGACACAGATACGCAGTATTTT | CASRASDDTDTQYF
. | few | TRBJ2-5 | TRBV6-5 | TGTGCCAGCAGTCCTATTTTGGGGTTTCAAGAGACCCAGTACTTC | CASSPILGFQETQYF
TRBD2 | few | TRBJ2-1 | TRBV6-2/TRBV6-3 | TGTGCCAGCTCGGACGGGGGGGAGCAGTATGAGCAGTTCTTC | CASSDGGEQYEQFF
TRBD1 | . | TRBJ1-4 | TRBV18 | TGTGCCAGCTCCCGGGGACAGCCAACTAATGAAAAACTGTTTTTT | CASSRGQPTNEKLFF
TRBD2 | . | TRBJ2-1 | TRBV11-3 | TGTGCCAGCAGTTTGGGGGGGGGTAACTACAATGAGCAGTTCTTC | CASSLGGGNYNEQFF
. | . | TRBJ2-2 | TRBV6-5 | TGTGCCAGCAGTTACTTGGCCCAGGGGTTACCCACCGGGGAGCTGTTTTTT | CASSYLAQGLPTGELFF
. | . | TRBJ2-1 | TRBV11-1 | TGTGCCAGCAGCTTAGGGGACGATGAGCAGTTCTTC | CASSLGDDEQFF
. | few | TRBJ2-2 | TRBV29-1 | TGCAGCGTTCGGACACTATCGGACACCGGGGAGCTGTTTTTT | CSVRTLSDTGELFF
. | . | TRBJ1-1 | TRBV7-2 | TGTGCCAGCAGCCTCCGACAGGATGAAGCTTTCTTT | CASSLRQDEAFF
. | few | TRBJ2-7 | TRBV3-1 | TGTGCCAGCAGCCGAAACGACGACGCCGGGGAGCAGTACTTC | CASSRNDDAGEQYF
. | medium-sized | TRBJ1-5 | TRBV5-1 | TGCGCCAGCAGCTTGAACGGAAATCAGCCCCAGCATTTT | CASSLNGNQPQHF
TRBD1 | few | TRBJ1-5 | TRBV7-2 | TGTGCCAGCAGCGCTCGACAGGGGGACCAGCCCCAGCATTTT | CASSARQGDQPQHF
. | few | TRBJ1-1 | TRBV9 | TGTGCCAGCAGCGTGCACAAAGTCTCTGAAGCTTTCTTT | CASSVHKVSEAFF
. | few | TRBJ2-2 | TRBV12-3/TRBV12-4 | TGTGCCAGCGGTAGGGGTATTAACACCGGGGAGCTGTTTTTT | CASGRGINTGELFF
TRBD2 | . | TRBJ2-1 | TRBV7-2 | TGTGCCAGCAGCTTGGGGGGAGGACTAGCCAATGAGCAGTTCTTC | CASSLGGGLANEQFF
. | . | TRBJ1-2 | TRBV4-2 | TGTGCCAGCAGCCAAGTTTCGTCATCGAGCTATGGCTACACCTTC | CASSQVSSSSYGYTF
. | . | TRBJ1-1 | TRBV5-4 | TGTGCCAGCAGCCGGGTGGGGGCTGGGGGCACTGAAGCTTTCTTT | CASSRVGAGGTEAFF
. | . | TRBJ2-3 | TRBV29-1 | TGCAGCGTCGCCCCGCCCGGGGCCTCCACAGATACGCAGTATTTT | CSVAPPGASTDTQYF
TRBD2 | . | TRBJ2-3 | TRBV7-2 | TGTGCCAGCAGCTTAGGGCGCCGCGGGGGGGTCACAGATACGCAGTATTTT | CASSLGRRGGVTDTQYF
TRBD2 | . | TRBJ2-3 | TRBV5-1 | TGCGCCAGCAGCTTGGACGGGGGGGAAGAAGATACGCAGTATTTT | CASSLDGGEEDTQYF
. | . | TRBJ2-2 | TRBV27 | TGTGCCAGCAGTTCCCCGACGGGCTGGGAGCTGTTTTTT | CASSSPTGWELFF
. | few | TRBJ2-2 | TRBV6-1 | TGTGCCAGCAGTGAATCCGTCACCGGGGAGCTGTTTTTT | CASSESVTGELFF
TRBD2 | few | TRBJ2-1 | TRBV7-2 | TGTGCCAGCAGTCCGGGACTAGCGTTTGGTAATGAGCAGTTCTTC | CASSPGLAFGNEQFF
. | . | TRBJ1-1 | TRBV20-1 | TGCAGTGCCCTAATTGGGGGGCGGAACACTGAAGCTTTCTTT | CSALIGGRNTEAFF
. | few | TRBJ1-4 | TRBV7-2 | TGTGCCAGCAGCTCCCGCGGGTGGTATGAAAAACTGTTTTTT | CASSSRGWYEKLFF
. | . | TRBJ1-2 | TRBV6-5 | TGTGCCAGCAGTTACTCGATCGGGGCCCCAGGGTACTATGGCTACACCTTC | CASSYSIGAPGYYGYTF
. | many | TRBJ1-1 | TRBV7-8 | TGTGCCAGCAGCTCCCAGCTTCCGAGGGGGATCCTGAACACTGAAGCTTTCTTT | CASSSQLPRGILNTEAFF
TRBD1 | . | TRBJ1-1 | TRBV20-1 | TGCAGTGCTCGCCAGAAGGGAGGGGGCCATATCGGTGCTTTCTTT | CSARQKGGGHIGAFF
. | many | TRBJ2-6 | TRBV4-3 | TGCGCCAGCACGCCCGGGGGAGCTGGGGCCAACGTCCTGACTTTC | CASTPGGAGANVLTF
TRBD1 | few | TRBJ1-2 | TRBV7-2 | TGTGCCAGCAGCTTGATACAGGGGGCCGGAGGCTATGGCTACACCTTC | CASSLIQGAGGYGYTF
. | few | TRBJ1-6 | TRBV7-3 | TGTGCCAGCAGCTCCGGTGGGGGACTCAGGCTACCCCTCCACTTT | CASSSGGGLRLPLHF
. | . | TRBJ2-7 | TRBV7-6 | TGTGCCAGCAGCTATGGCACGACCTACGAGCAGTACTTC | CASSYGTTYEQYF
TRBD2 | many | TRBJ2-3 | TRBV5-4 | TGTGCCAGCAGCGGACTAGTGGAAGATACGCAGTATTTT | CASSGLVEDTQYF
TRBD1 | . | TRBJ2-3 | TRBV10-3 | TGTGCCATCAGTGGACAGGGGGCATGGGATACGCAGTATTTT | CAISGQGAWDTQYF
. | . | TRBJ1-2 | TRBV7-2 | TGTGCCAGCAGCCAAAGGGCACAGGGCCGAGGGTATGGCTACACCTTC | CASSQRAQGRGYGYTF
. | . | TRBJ2-5 | TRBV5-4 | TGTGCCAGCAGCGTCGGCCAAGAGACCCAGTACTTC | CASSVGQETQYF
. | many | TRBJ2-3 | TRBV5-1 | TGCGCCAGCAGCCTTGGCAGCTTGGGCCCTTCAGATACGCAGTATTTT | CASSLGSLGPSDTQYF
TRBD1 | few | TRBJ2-2 | TRBV6-6 | TGTGCCAGCAGTCTCGACAGGGGGAGCGGGGAGCTGTTTTTT | CASSLDRGSGELFF
. | many | TRBJ2-3 | TRBV28 | TGTGCCAGCAGTTTCCAGGGCACAGATACGCAGTATTTT | CASSFQGTDTQYF
TRBD2 | . | TRBJ2-2 | TRBV20-1 | TGCAGTGCCCCCCAGGGACTAGCGGGGGGGCCGCACACCGGGGAGCTGTTTTTT | CSAPQGLAGGPHTGELFF
. | . | TRBJ1-1 | TRBV12-3/TRBV12-4 | TGTGCCAGCTCGTCCGCGGGCTTCCTCATGAACACTGAAGCTTTCTTT | CASSSAGFLMNTEAFF